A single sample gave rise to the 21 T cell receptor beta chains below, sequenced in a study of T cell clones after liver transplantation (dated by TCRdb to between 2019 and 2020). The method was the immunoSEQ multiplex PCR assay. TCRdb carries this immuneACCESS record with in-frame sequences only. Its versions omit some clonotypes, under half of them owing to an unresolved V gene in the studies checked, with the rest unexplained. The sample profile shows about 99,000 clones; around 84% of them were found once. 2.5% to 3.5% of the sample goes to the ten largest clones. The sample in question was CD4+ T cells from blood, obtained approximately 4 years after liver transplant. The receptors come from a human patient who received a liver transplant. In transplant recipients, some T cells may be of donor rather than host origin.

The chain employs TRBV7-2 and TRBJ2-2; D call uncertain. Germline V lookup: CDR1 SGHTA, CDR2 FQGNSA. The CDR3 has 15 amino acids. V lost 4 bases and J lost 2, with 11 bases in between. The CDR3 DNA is TGTGCCAGCAGCTCCCGGGTTCATAACACCGGGGAGCTGTTTTTT. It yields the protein CASSSRVHNTGELFF.

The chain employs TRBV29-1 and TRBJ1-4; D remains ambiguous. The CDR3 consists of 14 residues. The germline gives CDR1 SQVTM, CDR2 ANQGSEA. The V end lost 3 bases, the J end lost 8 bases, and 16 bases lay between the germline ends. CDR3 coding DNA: TGCAGCGTTGAGCTAGACGTATCAGACGAAAAACTGTTTTTT. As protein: CSVELDVSDEKLFF. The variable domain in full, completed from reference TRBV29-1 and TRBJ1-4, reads SAVISQKPSRDICQRGTSLTIQCQVDSQVTMMFWYRQQPGQSLTLIATANQGSEATYESGFVIDKFPISRPNLTFSTLTVSNMSPEDSSIYLCSVELDVSDEKLFFGSGTQLSVL.

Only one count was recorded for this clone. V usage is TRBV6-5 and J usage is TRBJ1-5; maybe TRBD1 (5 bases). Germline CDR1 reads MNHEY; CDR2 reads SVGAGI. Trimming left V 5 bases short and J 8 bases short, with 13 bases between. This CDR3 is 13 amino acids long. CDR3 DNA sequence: TGTGCCAGCAGTCCGCAGGGTCGCGAGCCCCAGCATTTT. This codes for CASSPQGREPQHF.

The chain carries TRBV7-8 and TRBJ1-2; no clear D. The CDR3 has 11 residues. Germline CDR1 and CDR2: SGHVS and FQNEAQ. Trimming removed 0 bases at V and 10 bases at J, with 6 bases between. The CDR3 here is CASSLAADYTF. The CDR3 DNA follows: TGTGCCAGCAGCTTAGCCGCCGACTACACCTTC.

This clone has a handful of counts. The CDR3 region is CASSLDGRNNEKLFF. The CDR3 bases are TGCGCCAGCAGCCTAGACGGACGGAATAATGAAAAACTGTTTTTT. V usage is TRBV5-1 and J usage is TRBJ1-4; D is unclear. Germline assignment: CDR1 SGHRS and CDR2 YFSETQ. The V end was cut by 4 bases, the J end by 4 bases, with 14 bases between. The CDR3 length is 15 residues.

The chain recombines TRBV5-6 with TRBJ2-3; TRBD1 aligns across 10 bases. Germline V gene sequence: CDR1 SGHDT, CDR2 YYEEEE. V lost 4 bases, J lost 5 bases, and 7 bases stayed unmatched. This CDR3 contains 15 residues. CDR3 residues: CASSPDRGLQDTQYF. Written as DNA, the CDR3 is TGTGCCAGCAGCCCCGACAGGGGGCTACAAGATACGCAGTATTTT. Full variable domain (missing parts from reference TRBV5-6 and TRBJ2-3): DAGVTQSPTHLIKTRGQQVTLRCSPKSGHDTVSWYQQALGQGPQFIFQYYEEEERQRGNFPDRFSGHQFPNYSSELNVNALLLGDSALYLCASSPDRGLQDTQYFGPGTRLTVL.

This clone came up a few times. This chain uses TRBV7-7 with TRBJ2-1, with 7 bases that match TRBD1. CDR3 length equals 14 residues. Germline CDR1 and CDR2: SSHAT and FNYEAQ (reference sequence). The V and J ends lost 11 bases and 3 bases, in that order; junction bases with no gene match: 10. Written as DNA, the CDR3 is TGTGCCGTTACAGGGGTTCGGAACTACAATGAGCAGTTCTTC. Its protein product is CAVTGVRNYNEQFF.

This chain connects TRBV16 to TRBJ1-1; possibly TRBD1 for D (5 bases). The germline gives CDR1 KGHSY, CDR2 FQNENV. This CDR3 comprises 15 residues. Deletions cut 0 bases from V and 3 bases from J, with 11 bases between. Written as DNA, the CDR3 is TGTGCCAGCAGCCAATCGAGGCAGGGTCACACTGAAGCTTTCTTT. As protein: CASSQSRQGHTEAFF.

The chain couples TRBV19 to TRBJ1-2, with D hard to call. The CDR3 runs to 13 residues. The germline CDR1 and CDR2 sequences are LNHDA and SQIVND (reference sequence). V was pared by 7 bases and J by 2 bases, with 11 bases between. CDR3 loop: CASNPTRNYGYTF. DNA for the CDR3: TGTGCCAGTAACCCGACAAGAAACTATGGCTACACCTTC.

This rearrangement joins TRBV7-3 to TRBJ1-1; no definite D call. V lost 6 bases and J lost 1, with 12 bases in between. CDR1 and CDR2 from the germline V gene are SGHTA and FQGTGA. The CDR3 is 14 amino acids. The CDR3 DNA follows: TGTGCCAGCAGAATGGACGGTCGGAACACTGAAGCTTTCTTT. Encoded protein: CASRMDGRNTEAFF. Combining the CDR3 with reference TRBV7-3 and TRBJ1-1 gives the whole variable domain GAGVSQTPSNKVTEKGKYVELRCDPISGHTALYWYRQSLGQGPEFLIYFQGTGAADDSGLPNDRFFAVRPEGSVSTLKIQRTERGDSAVYLCASRMDGRNTEAFFGQGTRLTVV.

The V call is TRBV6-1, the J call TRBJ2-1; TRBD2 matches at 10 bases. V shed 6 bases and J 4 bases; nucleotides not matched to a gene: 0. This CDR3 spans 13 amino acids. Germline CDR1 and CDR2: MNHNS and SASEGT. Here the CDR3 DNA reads TGTGCCAGCAGGACTAGCGGGTACAATGAGCAGTTCTTC. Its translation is CASRTSGYNEQFF.

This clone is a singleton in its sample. CDR3 in DNA: TGTGCCAGCAGCTCCGAGACCGGGACAGGGGGACGAGATACGCAGTATTTT. This sequence encodes CASSSETGTGGRDTQYF. This chain links TRBV7-8 with TRBJ2-3; 11 bases fit TRBD1. The germline V gene encodes CDR1 SGHVS and CDR2 FQNEAQ. V gave up 4 bases and J gave up 5 bases; unmatched junction bases: 11. The CDR3 runs to 17 residues.

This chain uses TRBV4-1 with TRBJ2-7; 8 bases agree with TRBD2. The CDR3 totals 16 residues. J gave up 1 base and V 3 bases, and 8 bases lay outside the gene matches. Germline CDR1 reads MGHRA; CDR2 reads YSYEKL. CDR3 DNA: TGCGCCAGCAGCCAGTTTCAGCGGGGGCCTTCCTACGAGCAGTACTTC. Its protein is CASSQFQRGPSYEQYF.

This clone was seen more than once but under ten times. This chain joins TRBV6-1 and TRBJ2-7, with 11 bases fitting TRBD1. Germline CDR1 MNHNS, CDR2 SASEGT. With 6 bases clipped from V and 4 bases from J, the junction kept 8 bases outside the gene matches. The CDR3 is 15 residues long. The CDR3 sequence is CASSLVGTGGYEQYF. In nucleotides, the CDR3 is TGTGCCAGCAGCCTGGTCGGGACAGGGGGATACGAGCAGTACTTC.

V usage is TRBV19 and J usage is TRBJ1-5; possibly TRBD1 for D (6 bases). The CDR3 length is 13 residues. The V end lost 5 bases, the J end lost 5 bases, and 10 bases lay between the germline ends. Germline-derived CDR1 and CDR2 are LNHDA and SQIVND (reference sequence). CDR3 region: CASSRDTYQPQHF. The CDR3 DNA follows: TGTGCCAGTAGTCGGGACACCTATCAGCCCCAGCATTTT.

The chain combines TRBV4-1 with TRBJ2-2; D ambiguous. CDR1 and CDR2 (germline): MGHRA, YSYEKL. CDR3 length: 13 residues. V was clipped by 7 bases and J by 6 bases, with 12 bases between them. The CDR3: CASTFQVPGELFF. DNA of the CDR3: TGCGCCAGCACCTTCCAGGTCCCCGGGGAGCTGTTTTTT.

The CDR3 coding sequence is TGTGCCAGCAGCCACAACGGGAATGAGCAGTTCTTC. Protein: CASSHNGNEQFF. J is TRBJ2-1 and V is TRBV7-2, with unresolved D. Germline V gene lookup returns CDR1 SGHTA and CDR2 FQGNSA. The CDR3 contains 12 residues. Trimming took off 5 bases at V and 7 bases at J, with 9 bases between the two ends.

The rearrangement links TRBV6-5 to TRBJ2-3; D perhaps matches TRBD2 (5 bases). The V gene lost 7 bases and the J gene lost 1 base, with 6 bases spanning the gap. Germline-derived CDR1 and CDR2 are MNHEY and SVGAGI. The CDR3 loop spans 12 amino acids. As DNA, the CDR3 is TGTGCCAGCACTAGCCGCACAGATACGCAGTATTTT. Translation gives CASTSRTDTQYF.

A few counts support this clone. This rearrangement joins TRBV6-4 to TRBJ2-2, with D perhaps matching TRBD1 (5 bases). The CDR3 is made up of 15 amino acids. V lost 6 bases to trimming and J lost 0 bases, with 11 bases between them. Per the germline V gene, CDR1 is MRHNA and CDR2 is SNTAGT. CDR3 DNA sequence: TGTGCCAGCAGCCCCGGACATACGAACACCGGGGAGCTGTTTTTT. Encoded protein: CASSPGHTNTGELFF.

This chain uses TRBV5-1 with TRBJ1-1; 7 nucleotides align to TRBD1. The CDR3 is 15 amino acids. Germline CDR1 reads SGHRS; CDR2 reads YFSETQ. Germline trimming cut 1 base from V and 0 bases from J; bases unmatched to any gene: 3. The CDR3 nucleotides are TGCGCCAGCAGCTTGATACAGGGGTTGAACACTGAAGCTTTCTTT. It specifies CASSLIQGLNTEAFF.

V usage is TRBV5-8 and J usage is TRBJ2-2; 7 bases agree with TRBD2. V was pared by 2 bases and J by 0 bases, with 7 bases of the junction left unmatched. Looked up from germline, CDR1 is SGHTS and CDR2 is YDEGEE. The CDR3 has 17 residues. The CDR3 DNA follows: TGTGCCAGCAGCTTCCAAGCGGGAAGACCGAACACCGGGGAGCTGTTTTTT. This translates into CASSFQAGRPNTGELFF.